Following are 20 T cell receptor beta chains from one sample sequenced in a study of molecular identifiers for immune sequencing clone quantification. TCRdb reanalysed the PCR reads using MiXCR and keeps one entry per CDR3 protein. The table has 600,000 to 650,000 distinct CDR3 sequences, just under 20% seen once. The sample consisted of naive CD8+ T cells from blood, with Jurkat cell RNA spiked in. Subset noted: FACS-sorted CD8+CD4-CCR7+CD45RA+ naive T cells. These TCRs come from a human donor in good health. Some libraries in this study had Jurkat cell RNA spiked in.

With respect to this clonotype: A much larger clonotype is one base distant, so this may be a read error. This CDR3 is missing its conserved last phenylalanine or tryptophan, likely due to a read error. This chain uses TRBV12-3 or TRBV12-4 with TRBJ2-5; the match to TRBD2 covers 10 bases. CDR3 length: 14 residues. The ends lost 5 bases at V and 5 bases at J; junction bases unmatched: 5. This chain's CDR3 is CASSPSGGSETQYL. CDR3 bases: TGTGCCAGCAGTCCTAGCGGGGGCTCTGAGACCCAGTACCTC.

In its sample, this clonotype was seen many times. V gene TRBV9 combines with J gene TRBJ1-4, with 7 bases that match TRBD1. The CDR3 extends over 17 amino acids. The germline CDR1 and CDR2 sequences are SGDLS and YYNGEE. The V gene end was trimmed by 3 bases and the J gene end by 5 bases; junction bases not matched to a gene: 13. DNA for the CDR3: TGTGCCAGCAGCGGGGGACAGCCTAACTACCGAAATGAAAAACTGTTTTTT. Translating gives CASSGGQPNYRNEKLFF.

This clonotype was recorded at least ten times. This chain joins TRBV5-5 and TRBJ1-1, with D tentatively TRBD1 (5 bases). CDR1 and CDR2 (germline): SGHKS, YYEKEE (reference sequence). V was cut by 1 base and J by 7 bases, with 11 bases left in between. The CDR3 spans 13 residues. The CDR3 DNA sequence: TGTGCCAGCAGCTTGCCGCAGGGCCTTGAAGCTTTCTTT. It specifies CASSLPQGLEAFF.

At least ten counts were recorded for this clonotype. The CDR3 region is CSASGTGGYEQYF. DNA for the CDR3: TGCAGTGCTAGCGGGACAGGGGGCTACGAGCAGTACTTC. This chain links TRBV20-1 with TRBJ2-7; 11 bases are shared with TRBD1. V was pared by 3 bases and J by 3 bases, with 1 base of the junction left unmatched. Germline CDR1 reads DFQATT; CDR2 reads SNEGSKA (reference sequence). The CDR3 extends over 13 amino acids.

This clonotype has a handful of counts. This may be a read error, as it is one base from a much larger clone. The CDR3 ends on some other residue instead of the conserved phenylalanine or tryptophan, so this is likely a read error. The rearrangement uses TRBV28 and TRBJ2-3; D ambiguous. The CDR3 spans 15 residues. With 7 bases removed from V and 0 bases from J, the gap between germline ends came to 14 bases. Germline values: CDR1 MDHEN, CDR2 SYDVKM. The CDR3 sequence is CASIQAKISTDTQYS. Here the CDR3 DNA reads TGTGCCAGCATTCAAGCCAAAATCAGCACAGATACGCAGTATTCT.

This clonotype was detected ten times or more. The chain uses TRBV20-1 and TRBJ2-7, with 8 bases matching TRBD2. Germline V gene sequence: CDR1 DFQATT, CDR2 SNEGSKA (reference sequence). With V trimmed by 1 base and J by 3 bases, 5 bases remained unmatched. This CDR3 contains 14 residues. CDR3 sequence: CSARGLANFYEQYF. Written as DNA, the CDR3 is TGCAGTGCTAGAGGACTAGCGAATTTCTACGAGCAGTACTTC.

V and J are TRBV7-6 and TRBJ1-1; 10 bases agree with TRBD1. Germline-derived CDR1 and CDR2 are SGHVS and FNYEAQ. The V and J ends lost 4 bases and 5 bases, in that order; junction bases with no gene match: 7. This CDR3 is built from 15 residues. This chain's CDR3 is CASSWDRGSRTEAFF. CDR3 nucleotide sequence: TGTGCCAGCAGCTGGGACAGGGGCTCGAGGACTGAAGCTTTCTTT.

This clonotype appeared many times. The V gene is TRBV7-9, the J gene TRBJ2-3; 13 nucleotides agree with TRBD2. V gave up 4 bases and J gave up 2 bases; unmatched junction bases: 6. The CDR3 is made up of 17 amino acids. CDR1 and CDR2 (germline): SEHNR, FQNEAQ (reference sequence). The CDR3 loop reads CASSSYGLAGDTDTQYF. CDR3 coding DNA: TGTGCCAGCAGCTCCTACGGACTAGCGGGGGACACAGATACGCAGTATTTT.

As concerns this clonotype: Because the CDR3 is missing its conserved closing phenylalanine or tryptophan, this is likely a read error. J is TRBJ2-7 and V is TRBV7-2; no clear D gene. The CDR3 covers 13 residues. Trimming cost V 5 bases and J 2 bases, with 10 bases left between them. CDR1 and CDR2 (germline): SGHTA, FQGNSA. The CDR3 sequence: CASSPGGAYEQYS. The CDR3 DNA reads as TGTGCCAGCAGCCCCGGTGGGGCCTACGAGCAGTACTCC.

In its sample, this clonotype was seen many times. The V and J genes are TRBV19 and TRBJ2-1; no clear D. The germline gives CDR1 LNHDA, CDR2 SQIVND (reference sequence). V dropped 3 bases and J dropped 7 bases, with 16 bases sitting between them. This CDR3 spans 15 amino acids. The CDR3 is CASSIGSPAGNEQFF. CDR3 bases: TGTGCCAGTAGTATCGGGTCCCCGGCCGGAAATGAGCAGTTCTTC.

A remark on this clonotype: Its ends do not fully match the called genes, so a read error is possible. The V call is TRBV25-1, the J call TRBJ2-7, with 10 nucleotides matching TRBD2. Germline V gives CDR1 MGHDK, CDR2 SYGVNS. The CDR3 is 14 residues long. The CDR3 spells CAGSELAGSYEQYF. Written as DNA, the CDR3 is TGTGCCGGCAGTGAACTAGCGGGATCCTACGAGCAGTACTTC.

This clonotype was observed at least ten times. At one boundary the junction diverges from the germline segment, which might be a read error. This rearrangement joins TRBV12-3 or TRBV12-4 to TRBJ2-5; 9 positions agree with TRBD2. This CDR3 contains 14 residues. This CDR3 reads CASSLAGRAETQYF. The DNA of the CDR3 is TGTGCCAGCAGTCTAGCGGGGAGAGCAGAGACCCAGTACTTC.

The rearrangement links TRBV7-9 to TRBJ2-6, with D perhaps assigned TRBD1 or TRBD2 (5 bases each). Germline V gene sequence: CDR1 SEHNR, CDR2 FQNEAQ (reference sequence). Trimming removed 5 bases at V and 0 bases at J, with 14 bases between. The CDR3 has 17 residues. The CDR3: CASSHRDPNSGANVLTF. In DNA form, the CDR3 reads TGTGCCAGCAGCCACCGGGACCCCAACTCTGGGGCCAACGTCCTGACTTTC.

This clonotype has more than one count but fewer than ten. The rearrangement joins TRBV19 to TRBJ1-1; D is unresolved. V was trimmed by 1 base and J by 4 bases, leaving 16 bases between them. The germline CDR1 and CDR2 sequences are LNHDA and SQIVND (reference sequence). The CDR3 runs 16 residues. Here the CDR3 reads CASSIATRGMGTEAFF. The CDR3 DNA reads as TGTGCCAGTAGTATAGCCACACGAGGGATGGGCACTGAAGCTTTCTTT.

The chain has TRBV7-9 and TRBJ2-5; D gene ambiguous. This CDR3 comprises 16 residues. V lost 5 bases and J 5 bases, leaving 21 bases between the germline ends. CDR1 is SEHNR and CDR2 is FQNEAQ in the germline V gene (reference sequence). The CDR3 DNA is TGTGCCAGCAGCCGATCGGAATTTGATCCGTGGGAGACCCAGTACTTC. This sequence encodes CASSRSEFDPWETQYF.

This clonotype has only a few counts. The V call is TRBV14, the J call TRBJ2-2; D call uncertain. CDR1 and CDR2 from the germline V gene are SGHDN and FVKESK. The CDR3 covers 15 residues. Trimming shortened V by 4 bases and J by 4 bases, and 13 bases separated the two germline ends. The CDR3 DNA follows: TGTGCCAGCAGCCGAGAGGCCGGGTTCACCGGGGAGCTGTTTTTT. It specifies CASSREAGFTGELFF.

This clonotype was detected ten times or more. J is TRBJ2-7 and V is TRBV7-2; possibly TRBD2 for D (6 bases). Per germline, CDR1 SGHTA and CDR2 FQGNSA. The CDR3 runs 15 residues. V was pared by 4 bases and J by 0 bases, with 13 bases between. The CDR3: CASSSSMGLSYEQYF. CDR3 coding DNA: TGTGCCAGCAGCTCCTCTATGGGACTCTCCTACGAGCAGTACTTC.

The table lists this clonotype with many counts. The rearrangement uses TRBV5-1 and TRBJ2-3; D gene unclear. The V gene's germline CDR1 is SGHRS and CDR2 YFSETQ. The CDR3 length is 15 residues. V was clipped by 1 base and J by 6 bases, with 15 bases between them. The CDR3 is CASSLTPSGRDTQYF. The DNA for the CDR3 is TGCGCCAGCAGCTTGACACCCTCAGGACGGGATACGCAGTATTTT. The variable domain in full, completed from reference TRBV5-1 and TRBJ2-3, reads KAGVTQTPRYLIKTRGQQVTLSCSPISGHRSVSWYQQTPGQGLQFLFEYFSETQRNKGNFPGRFSGRQFSNSRSEMNVSTLELGDSALYLCASSLTPSGRDTQYFGPGTRLTVL.

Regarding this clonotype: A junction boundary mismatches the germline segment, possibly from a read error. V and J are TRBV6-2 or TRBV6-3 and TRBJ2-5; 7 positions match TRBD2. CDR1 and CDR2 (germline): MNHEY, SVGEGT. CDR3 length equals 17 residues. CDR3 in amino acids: CACSYGLADPYQETQYF. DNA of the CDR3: TGTGCCTGCAGTTACGGTCTAGCGGACCCGTACCAAGAGACCCAGTACTTC.

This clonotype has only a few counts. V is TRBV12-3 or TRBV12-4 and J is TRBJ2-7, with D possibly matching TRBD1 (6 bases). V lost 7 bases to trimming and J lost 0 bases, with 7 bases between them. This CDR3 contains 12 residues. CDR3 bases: TGTGCCAGCAAGGGGGACTCCTACGAGCAGTACTTC. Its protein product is CASKGDSYEQYF.